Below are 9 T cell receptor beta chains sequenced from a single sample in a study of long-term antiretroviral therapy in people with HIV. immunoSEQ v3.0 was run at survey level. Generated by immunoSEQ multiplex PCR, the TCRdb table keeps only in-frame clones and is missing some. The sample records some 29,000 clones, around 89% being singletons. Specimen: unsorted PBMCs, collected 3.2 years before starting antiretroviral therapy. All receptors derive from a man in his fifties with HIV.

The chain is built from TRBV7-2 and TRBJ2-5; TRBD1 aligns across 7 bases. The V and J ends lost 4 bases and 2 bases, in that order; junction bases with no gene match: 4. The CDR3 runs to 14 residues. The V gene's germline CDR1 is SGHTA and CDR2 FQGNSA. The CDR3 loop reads CASSYNRGQETQYF. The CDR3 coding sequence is TGTGCCAGCAGCTATAACAGGGGTCAAGAGACCCAGTACTTC.

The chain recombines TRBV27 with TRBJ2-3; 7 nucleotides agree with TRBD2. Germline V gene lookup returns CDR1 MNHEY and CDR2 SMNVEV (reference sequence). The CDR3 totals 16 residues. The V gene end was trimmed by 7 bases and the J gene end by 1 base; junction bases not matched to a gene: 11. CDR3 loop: CASTREGRVRTDTQYF. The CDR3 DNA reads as TGTGCCAGCACTAGAGAGGGGAGGGTCCGCACAGATACGCAGTATTTT.

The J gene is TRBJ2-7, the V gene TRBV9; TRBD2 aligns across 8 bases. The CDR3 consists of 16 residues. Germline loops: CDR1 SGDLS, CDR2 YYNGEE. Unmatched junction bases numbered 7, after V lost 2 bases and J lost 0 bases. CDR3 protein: CASSVVSGAHSYEQYF. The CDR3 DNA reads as TGTGCCAGCAGCGTTGTTAGCGGGGCTCACTCCTACGAGCAGTACTTC.

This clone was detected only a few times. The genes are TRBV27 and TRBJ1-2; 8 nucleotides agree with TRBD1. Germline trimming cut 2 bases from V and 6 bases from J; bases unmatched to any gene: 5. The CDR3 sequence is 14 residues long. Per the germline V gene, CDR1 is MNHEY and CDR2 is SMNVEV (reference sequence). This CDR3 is CASSLVQGEDGYTF. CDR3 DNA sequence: TGTGCCAGCAGTTTAGTACAGGGGGAGGATGGCTACACCTTC.

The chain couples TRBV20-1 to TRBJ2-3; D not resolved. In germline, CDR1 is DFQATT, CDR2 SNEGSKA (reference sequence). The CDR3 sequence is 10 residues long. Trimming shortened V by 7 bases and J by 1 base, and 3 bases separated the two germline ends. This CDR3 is CSVGTDTQYF. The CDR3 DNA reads TGCAGTGTGGGCACAGATACGCAGTATTTT.

CDR3 nucleotide sequence: TGTGCCAGCAGTTCGGGTAGCGAGGTAGAGCAGTTCTTC. Encoded protein: CASSSGSEVEQFF. V usage is TRBV5-4 and J usage is TRBJ2-1; possible D gene TRBD2, 5 bases. The germline V gene encodes CDR1 SGHNT and CDR2 YYREEE (reference sequence). Trimming left V 5 bases short and J 10 bases short, with 16 bases between. This CDR3 contains 13 residues.

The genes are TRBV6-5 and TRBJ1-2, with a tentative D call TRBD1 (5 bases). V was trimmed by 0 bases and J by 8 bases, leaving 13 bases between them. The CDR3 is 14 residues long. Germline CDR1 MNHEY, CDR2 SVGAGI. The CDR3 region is CASSYSGTLGGYTF. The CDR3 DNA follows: TGTGCCAGCAGTTACTCCGGGACTTTGGGAGGCTACACCTTC.

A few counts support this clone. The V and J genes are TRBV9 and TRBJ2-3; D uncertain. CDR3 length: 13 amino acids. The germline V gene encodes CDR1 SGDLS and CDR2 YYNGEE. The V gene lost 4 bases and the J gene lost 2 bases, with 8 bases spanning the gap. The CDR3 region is CASSLLLTDTQYF. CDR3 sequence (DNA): TGTGCCAGCAGCCTACTCCTCACAGATACGCAGTATTTT. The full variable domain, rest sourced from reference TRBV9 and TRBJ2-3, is DSGVTQTPKHLITATGQRVTLRCSPRSGDLSVYWYQQSLDQGLQFLIQYYNGEERAKGNILERFSAQQFPDLHSELNLSSLELGDSALYFCASSLLLTDTQYFGPGTRLTVL.

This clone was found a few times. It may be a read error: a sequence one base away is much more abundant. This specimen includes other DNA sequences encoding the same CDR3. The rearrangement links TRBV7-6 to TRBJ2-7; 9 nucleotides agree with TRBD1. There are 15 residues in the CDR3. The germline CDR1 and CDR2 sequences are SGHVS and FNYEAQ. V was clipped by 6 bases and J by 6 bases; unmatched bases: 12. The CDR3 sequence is CASSLLGQGTSEQYF. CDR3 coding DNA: TGTGCCAGCAGTTTATTGGGACAGGGTACGAGCGAGCAGTACTTC.